The rows below give T cell receptor beta chains drawn from one sample of a study of blood T cell repertoires in COVID-19. The table came from immunoSEQ multiplex PCR; TCRdb's copy has only in-frame clones and leaves some out. Of about 120,000 clones in the sample, roughly four fifths are singletons; the top ten hold roughly an eighth. Material for sequencing was peripheral blood. The source of these receptors is a human donor in a cohort sampled during active COVID-19. CDR3s include the opening cysteine and the closing phenylalanine or tryptophan. The D gene is left open where the match is weak. Only some rows state a clone size, as once, few, many or a class for expanded clones.

CDR3 DNA,CDR3 protein,J gene,V gene,D gene,clone size
TGTGCCAGCAGCGGAATGGGACAGGGAGTCACTGAAGCTTTCTTT,CASSGMGQGVTEAFF,TRBJ1-1,TRBV7-8,TRBD1,NA
TGTGCCAGCAGCCCGGGGACAGCCCCAAAGGGTCTTCGTCAGCAGTTCTTC,CASSPGTAPKGLRQQFF,TRBJ2-1,TRBV3-1/TRBV3-2,TRBD1,few
TGTGCCAGCACCTCGGGGTTCTCCTACGAGCAGTACTTC,CASTSGFSYEQYF,TRBJ2-7,TRBV11-2,NA,NA
TGTGCCAGCAGGGACGGAGGACAGGTGAACGAGCAGTACTTC,CASRDGGQVNEQYF,TRBJ2-7,TRBV6-6,TRBD1,NA
TGTGCCAGCAGTTTACGCGGGGGTGGTCAAGAGACCCAGTACTTC,CASSLRGGGQETQYF,TRBJ2-5,TRBV28,TRBD2,NA
TGTGCCAGCAGTCGGACAGAAAATCAGCCCCAGCATTTT,CASSRTENQPQHF,TRBJ1-5,TRBV6-5,NA,NA
TGTGCCATCAGTCAGGGGGGAGATTCACCCCTCCACTTT,CAISQGGDSPLHF,TRBJ1-6,TRBV10-3,TRBD1,NA
TGTGCCAGCAGCCTGGGGACTAGCGGAAGCTCCTACAATGAGCAGTTCTTC,CASSLGTSGSSYNEQFF,TRBJ2-1,TRBV7-6,TRBD2,NA
TGTGCCAGCAGTTACTCGAGTAACACTGAAGCTTTCTTT,CASSYSSNTEAFF,TRBJ1-1,TRBV6-6,NA,NA
TGCAGCGTTCTCGGACAGGGGGCGCGGGAGCAGTACTTC,CSVLGQGAREQYF,TRBJ2-7,TRBV29-1,TRBD1,few
TGTGCCAGCAGCTTAGGGACAGGGGGCCGGTCACCCCTCCACTTT,CASSLGTGGRSPLHF,TRBJ1-6,TRBV7-2,TRBD1,NA
TGTGCCAGCAGACCTAGCGGGGGCCAAGAGACCCAGTACTTC,CASRPSGGQETQYF,TRBJ2-5,TRBV3-1/TRBV3-2,TRBD2,NA
TGTGCCAGCGGGGACACGAATCAGCCCCAGCATTTT,CASGDTNQPQHF,TRBJ1-5,TRBV12-3/TRBV12-4,NA,NA
TGTGCCAGCAGTTACTCGAGGGACAGCTACAATGAGCAGTTCTTC,CASSYSRDSYNEQFF,TRBJ2-1,TRBV6-6,TRBD1,NA
TGCGCCAGCCAAGGATCGGGCCGACGGGGCTATGGCTACACCTTC,CASQGSGRRGYGYTF,TRBJ1-2,TRBV23-1,NA,NA